This T cell receptor (beta chain) was recorded in a study of blood T cell repertoires in COVID-19. Study-level information: Acute and convalescent COVID-19 specimens originated in the United States, Italy and Spain. Sources were T cells, B-cell-depleted T cells, or PBMCs; the material itself was cDNA or gDNA.

With V trimmed by 0 bases and J by 8 bases, 2 bases remained unmatched. Germline CDR1 is SGHRS and CDR2 is YFSETQ. This CDR3 is 14 amino acids long. Enrollment of patients from Seattle took place during active infection, with longitudinal follow-up. How the authors handled the data: Amplified reference gene primers provided the basis for estimating nucleated cell counts. Using immunoSEQ multiplex PCR, the repertoire was profiled, and TCRdb retains in-frame clones only, with some absent. D and trimming come from the DNA, and the V and J calls and clone size come from that table. This table has 200,000 to 300,000 clones, about 82% appearing once.

The TCR originated in a man between 50 and 59 years old with COVID-19, enrolled during active disease. The material sequenced was peripheral blood. The gene calls are TRBV5-1 and TRBJ2-1; TRBD1 matches 10 bases. The DNA of the CDR3 is TGCGCCAGCAGCTTGGGGACAGGGGGTCATGAGCAGTTCTTC. It translates to CASSLGTGGHEQFF.